This T cell receptor beta chain was sequenced for a study of beta chain features in type 1 diabetes. Study-level results: VDJ junctions from patients with type 1 diabetes contained fewer insertions and more deletions. Moderately but significantly shorter TCRB CDR3s were found in Type 1 diabetes patients in all four CD4+ subsets.

Purity exceeded 98% in all sorted populations. Since all of the isolated RNA was reverse transcribed, expressed TCRB transcripts were what got sequenced. The method was immunoSEQ multiplex PCR; TCRdb's version includes in-frame clones alone and lacks a portion of them. Here the sample spans 350,000 to 450,000 clones, roughly 12% being singletons. Germline V gene lookup returns CDR1 MNHNY and CDR2 SVGAGI (reference sequence). CDR3 length: 15 residues. V was pared by 0 bases and J by 4 bases, with 7 bases between. This clone was picked up a small number of times. Its specificity is not known. The clonotype originates from a woman younger than 30 with type 1 diabetes. The V and J genes are TRBV6-6 and TRBJ1-6; no clear D. The specimen sequenced was naive CD4+ T cells from blood. In DNA, the CDR3 is TGTGCCAGCAGTTACTCACCACAGTATAATTCACCCCTCCACTTT. The encoded protein is CASSYSPQYNSPLHF.